This TCR beta chain was captured in a study of blood T cell repertoires in COVID-19. For the study at large: Samples came from the United States, Italy and Spain, spanning acute and convalescent COVID-19. In each case, the material was cDNA or gDNA derived from T cells, B-cell-depleted T cells, or PBMCs.

In the original workflow: Reference gene primers were amplified, and this amplification served to estimate nucleated cell counts. Profiling relied on immunoSEQ multiplex PCR, and the TCRdb table lists in-frame clones only, not all of them. The DNA was the basis for D and trimming; V, J and clone size are from that table. The table has under 110,000 clones, almost 95% seen once. Germline loops: CDR1 LNHNV, CDR2 YYDKDF (reference sequence). With 3 bases clipped from V and 4 bases from J, the junction kept 9 bases outside the gene matches. There are 15 residues in the CDR3. This TCR was recovered from a man aged 50-60 years with active COVID-19. Sequences were obtained from peripheral blood. The chain has TRBV15 and TRBJ2-7; 7 bases agree with TRBD1. CDR3 sequence (DNA): TGTGCCACCAGCAGCTCCAGGGGGTGGGATTACGAGCAGTACTTC. Encoded protein: CATSSSRGWDYEQYF. Combining the CDR3 with reference TRBV15 and TRBJ2-7 gives the whole variable domain DAMVIQNPRYQVTQFGKPVTLSCSQTLNHNVMYWYQQKSSQAPKLLFHYYDKDFNNEADTPDNFQSRRPNTSFCFLDIRSPGLGDTAMYLCATSSSRGWDYEQYFGPGTRLTVT.